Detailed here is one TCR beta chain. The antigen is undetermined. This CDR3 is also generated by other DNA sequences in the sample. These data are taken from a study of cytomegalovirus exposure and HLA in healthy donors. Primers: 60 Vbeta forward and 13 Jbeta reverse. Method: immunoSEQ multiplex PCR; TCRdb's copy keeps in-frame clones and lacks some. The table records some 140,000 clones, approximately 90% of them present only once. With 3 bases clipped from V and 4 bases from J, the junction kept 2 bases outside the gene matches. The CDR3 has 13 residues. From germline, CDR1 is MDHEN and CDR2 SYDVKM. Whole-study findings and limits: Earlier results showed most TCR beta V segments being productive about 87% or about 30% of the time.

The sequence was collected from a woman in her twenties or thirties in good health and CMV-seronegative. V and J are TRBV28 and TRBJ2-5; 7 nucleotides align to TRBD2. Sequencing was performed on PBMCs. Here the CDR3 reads CASSLSGVETQYF. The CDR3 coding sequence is TGTGCCAGCAGTTTGAGCGGGGTAGAGACCCAGTACTTC.